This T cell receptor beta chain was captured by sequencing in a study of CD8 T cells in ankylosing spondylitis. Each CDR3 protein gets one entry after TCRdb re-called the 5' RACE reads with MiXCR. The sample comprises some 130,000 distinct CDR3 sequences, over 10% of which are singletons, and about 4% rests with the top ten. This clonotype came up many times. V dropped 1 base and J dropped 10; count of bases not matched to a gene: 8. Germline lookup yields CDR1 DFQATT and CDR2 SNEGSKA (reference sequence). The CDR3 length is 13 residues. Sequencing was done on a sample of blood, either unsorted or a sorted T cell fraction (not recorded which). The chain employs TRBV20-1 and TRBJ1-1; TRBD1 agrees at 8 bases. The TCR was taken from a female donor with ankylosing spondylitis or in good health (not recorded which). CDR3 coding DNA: TGCAGTGCTAGAGGTGGACAGGGAAGAGGAGCTTTCTTT. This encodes CSARGGQGRGAFF.